Listed here are 17 T cell receptor beta chains from one sample, sequenced in a study of shared clonotypes between healthy human individuals. Generated by immunoSEQ multiplex PCR, the TCRdb table keeps only in-frame clones and is missing some. The sample holds about 520,000 clones, approximately 82% seen once. Sequencing input: PBMCs. The origin of the receptors is a woman in her forties in good health. Some clones in this sample may be carry-over from other donors' samples.

This sequence joins TRBV4-2 and TRBJ2-3; 10 bases are a match to TRBD2. CDR1 LGHNA and CDR2 YNFKEQ come from the germline V gene. CDR3 size: 16 residues. The junction had 3 bases not matched to a gene; V was cut back by 2 bases and J by 1 base. CDR3 sequence: CASSQRLAGGTDTQYF. CDR3 nucleotides: TGTGCCAGCAGCCAACGCCTAGCGGGAGGCACAGATACGCAGTATTTT.

This clone has just one count. This chain connects TRBV6-5 to TRBJ2-7; TRBD2 aligns across 7 bases. Germline CDR1 and CDR2: MNHEY and SVGAGI. V was clipped by 0 bases and J by 3 bases; unmatched bases: 8. The CDR3 has 16 residues. CDR3: CASSYSTSGNGYEQYF. The CDR3 coding sequence is TGTGCCAGCAGTTACTCGACCAGCGGGAATGGCTACGAGCAGTACTTC.

The chain is built from TRBV28 and TRBJ2-3; 16 bases line up with TRBD2. V gave up 7 bases and J gave up 0 bases; unmatched junction bases: 4. From germline, CDR1 is MDHEN and CDR2 SYDVKM. CDR3 length equals 17 residues. In DNA form, the CDR3 reads TGTGCCAGCACGGGACTAGCGGGAGGGGTTAGCACAGATACGCAGTATTTT. Its translation is CASTGLAGGVSTDTQYF.

This clone showed up just once. This chain links TRBV30 with TRBJ1-2; TRBD1 is a possible D gene (6 bases). Between the trimmed V and J ends, which lost 3 bases and 10 bases, there was a span of 15 bases. The germline gives CDR1 GTSNPN, CDR2 SVGIG (reference sequence). This CDR3 has 12 amino acids. The CDR3 DNA sequence: TGTGCCTGGAGCCCTGGGACATCGCTCTACACCTTC. Its protein is CAWSPGTSLYTF.

The chain uses TRBV5-5 and TRBJ2-7; 10 bases agree with TRBD2. There are 14 residues in the CDR3. Per germline, CDR1 SGHKS and CDR2 YYEKEE (reference sequence). The V segment lost 4 bases and the J segment 6 bases; nucleotides outside the gene matches: 7. The CDR3 DNA reads TGTGCCAGCAGCCCCGGGACTAGCGCATTCGAGCAGTACTTC. Amino acids: CASSPGTSAFEQYF.

The chain is built from TRBV6-6 and TRBJ2-1; D might be TRBD2 (6 bases). V was cut by 6 bases and J by 4 bases, with 13 bases left in between. Germline V gives CDR1 MNHNY, CDR2 SVGAGI (reference sequence). The length of the CDR3 is 14 residues. CDR3 sequence reads: CASSGAGSYNEQFF. The CDR3 DNA reads as TGTGCCAGCAGCGGGGCGGGAAGTTACAATGAGCAGTTCTTC.

The chain recombines TRBV2 with TRBJ1-4; weak D call: TRBD1 (5 bases). The CDR3 length is 15 residues. V was clipped by 8 bases and J by 1 base, with 14 bases between them. The germline V gene has CDR1 SNHLY and CDR2 FYNNEI. CDR3 in DNA: TGTGCCAGCGGGGGGAACCGAATAACTAATGAAAAACTGTTTTTT. Translating it yields CASGGNRITNEKLFF.

This clone has a single count. The chain combines TRBV19 with TRBJ2-1, with 11 bases identical to TRBD1. This CDR3 has 15 amino acids. The germline V gene has CDR1 LNHDA and CDR2 SQIVND (reference sequence). The V gene end was trimmed by 3 bases and the J gene end by 8 bases; junction bases not matched to a gene: 6. CDR3 sequence (DNA): TGTGCCAGTAGTATCGGACAGGGGGCGATGGATGAGCAGTTCTTC. Encoded protein: CASSIGQGAMDEQFF. Combining the CDR3 with reference TRBV19 and TRBJ2-1 gives the whole variable domain DGGITQSPKYLFRKEGQNVTLSCEQNLNHDAMYWYRQDPGQGLRLIYYSQIVNDFQKGDIAEGYSVSREKKESFPLTVTSAQKNPTAFYLCASSIGQGAMDEQFFGPGTRLTVL.

This clone was recorded many times. The rearrangement joins TRBV7-9 to TRBJ2-7, with 8 bases lining up with TRBD2. This CDR3 has 16 amino acids. With 1 base clipped from V and 5 bases from J, the junction kept 10 bases outside the gene matches. Per germline, CDR1 SEHNR and CDR2 FQNEAQ (reference sequence). The CDR3 sequence: CASSLGTGGPVDEQYF. DNA for the CDR3: TGTGCCAGCAGCTTAGGGACGGGGGGGCCGGTAGACGAGCAGTACTTC. The full variable domain, with the rest looked up from reference TRBV7-9 and TRBJ2-7, is DTGVSQNPRHKITKRGQNVTFRCDPISEHNRLYWYRQTLGQGPEFLTYFQNEAQLEKSRLLSDRFSAERPKGSFSTLEIQRTEQGDSAMYLCASSLGTGGPVDEQYFGPGTRLTVT.

The gene calls are TRBV28 and TRBJ1-1; D remains unclear. Germline values: CDR1 MDHEN, CDR2 SYDVKM. The CDR3 consists of 16 residues. Trimming cost V 1 base and J 1 base, with 13 bases left between them. DNA of the CDR3: TGTGCCAGCAGTTTATCCCCCCACGCTACGAACACTGAAGCTTTCTTT. It codes for CASSLSPHATNTEAFF.

This clone was seen a single time. The chain carries TRBV5-8 and TRBJ2-2; 13 positions agree with TRBD2. CDR1 and CDR2 from the germline V gene are SGHTS and YDEGEE. V dropped 0 bases and J dropped 3; count of bases not matched to a gene: 11. The CDR3 length is 20 residues. The CDR3 sequence: CASSLVRTAGLAGDTGELFF. For the CDR3, the DNA is TGTGCCAGCAGCTTGGTGCGGACAGCAGGACTAGCGGGAGACACCGGGGAGCTGTTTTTT.

The chain recombines TRBV21-1 with TRBJ2-7; TRBD2 is taken as the D call from the table, unchecked against the DNA. TRBV21-1 is a known pseudogene. There are 17 residues in the CDR3. The CDR3, as DNA: TGTGCCAGCAGCAAAGAGTCACGGACTAGCGGACCCTACGAGCAGTACTTC. This translates into CASSKESRTSGPYEQYF.

This rearrangement joins TRBV10-3 to TRBJ1-1; D is uncertain. The CDR3 covers 11 residues. Trimming took 11 bases from V and 4 from J, leaving 11 bases between them. Germline loops: CDR1 ENHRY, CDR2 SYGVKD. CDR3 in DNA: TGTGCCGCACGGTCGGGCACTGAAGCTTTCTTT. It specifies CAARSGTEAFF.

The chain recombines TRBV5-1 with TRBJ2-2, with 8 bases fitting TRBD1. The trim removed 2 bases at V and 5 bases at J, leaving 5 bases unmatched. CDR1 and CDR2 (germline): SGHRS, YFSETQ. This CDR3 spans 15 amino acids. DNA of the CDR3: TGCGCCAGCAGCTTAGGGACAGGAAGGACCGGGGAGCTGTTTTTT. It yields the protein CASSLGTGRTGELFF.

The V gene is TRBV6-1, the J gene TRBJ2-6; tentative D call: TRBD2 (5 bases). Germline CDR1 reads MNHNS; CDR2 reads SASEGT. The CDR3 consists of 14 residues. V was cut by 7 bases and J by 3 bases, with 10 bases left in between. DNA for the CDR3: TGTGCCAGCAAGAGGGCTGGTGGGGCCAACGTCCTGACTTTC. Residues: CASKRAGGANVLTF.

As concerns this clone: This CDR3 is also generated by other DNA sequences in the sample. The chain is built from TRBV9 and TRBJ2-1; D perhaps matches TRBD1 (5 bases). Between the trimmed V and J ends, which lost 2 bases and 3 bases, there was a span of 9 bases. CDR1 is SGDLS, CDR2 YYNGEE, per germline. The CDR3 is made up of 14 amino acids. CDR3 region: CASSVGASYNEQFF. For the CDR3, the DNA is TGTGCCAGCAGCGTTGGGGCTAGCTACAATGAGCAGTTCTTC.

CDR3 in DNA: TGTGCCAGCAGTCCTCCGGGACAAGAGACCCAGTACTTC. This translates into CASSPPGQETQYF. This chain uses TRBV6-1 with TRBJ2-5, with TRBD2 as a possible D gene (5 bases). CDR1 and CDR2 from the germline V gene are MNHNS and SASEGT. The CDR3 extends over 13 amino acids. V was shortened by 5 bases and J by 2 bases, with 9 bases between the two germline ends.